This T cell receptor beta chain came from a study of cytomegalovirus exposure and HLA in healthy donors listed by TCRdb under 2017. In the study overall: According to a later analysis, the 100 to 150 validation repertoires were produced on the same platform as the 600 to 850 repertoires of the first cohort. The study aimed to test whether signatures of past pathogen exposure could be identified by cataloging public T cell receptors. Besides the first cohort of 666 subjects, a separate validation cohort made up of over 95 different subjects was used. The study combined high-throughput TCR immunosequencing, statistical association of individual TCRs with disease status, and machine learning to predict cytomegalovirus infection status. General conclusions and limits of the study: Most TCR sequences were seen in very few donors, while some public TCRs were found in many individuals. In the study, 164 TCR beta chains were listed as associated with cytomegalovirus. Cytomegalovirus status was reported to be diagnosed by the classifier with high specificity and sensitivity in both the original and validation cohorts. It was suggested by the authors that the approach could potentially be generalized to other disease states and immunological phenotypes. Subsequent analysis determined that TCRs grouped into clusters in the first cohort also showed a tendency toward co-occurrence across the approximately 120 validation repertoires, and roughly 95% of cluster scores exceeded 0. A later analysis had no HLA typing for the validation cohort, so co-occurrence there was scored across all 120 or so repertoires. In vitro tests confirmed that three of the cytomegalovirus-associated TCR beta chains recognize cytomegalovirus antigens.

Libraries were made using the immunoSEQ multiplex PCR assay. The original methods were these. A statistical classification framework was developed to diagnose cytomegalovirus status using the catalog of TCR beta chain sequences. Sourced from immuneACCESS, this table was stored by TCRdb with only in-frame sequences that have V and J called. A share of the clones is absent; for the studies checked, an unresolved V gene accounts for under half, and the remainder has no known explanation. V and J calls and clone size follow that table, whereas D and trimming were derived from the DNA. The sample table records 90,000 to 150,000 clones; more than 85% of these occur just once. The ten largest clones add up to about 4% of the sample. Of note for this clone: Which antigen it targets is not known. The input lacks base qualities; no much larger clone sits a single base away.

Inclusive of the bounding cysteine and phenylalanine, the CDR3 is 12 residues long. The retained sequence is limited to the CDR3, 36 bases, with the frame set at the first base. The germline V gene yields ENHRY for CDR1 and SYGVKD for CDR2. Trimming at the junction amounts to 4 bases on V and 8 bases on J, and the germline ends lie 11 bases apart. Donors formed part of the validation cohort, which comprised about 130 subjects and was distinct from the first cohort of 670 or so subjects. The sequence came from a man aged 18 to 30 in good health and CMV-seropositive. The material sequenced was PBMCs. The rearranged chain carries TRBV10-3 and TRBJ1-1; tentative D gene TRBD1, with 5 bases matching. The DNA reads TGTGCCATCAGTGTAGGTAAGGGGGAAGCTTTCTTT. Translated, it reads CAISVGKGEAFF.